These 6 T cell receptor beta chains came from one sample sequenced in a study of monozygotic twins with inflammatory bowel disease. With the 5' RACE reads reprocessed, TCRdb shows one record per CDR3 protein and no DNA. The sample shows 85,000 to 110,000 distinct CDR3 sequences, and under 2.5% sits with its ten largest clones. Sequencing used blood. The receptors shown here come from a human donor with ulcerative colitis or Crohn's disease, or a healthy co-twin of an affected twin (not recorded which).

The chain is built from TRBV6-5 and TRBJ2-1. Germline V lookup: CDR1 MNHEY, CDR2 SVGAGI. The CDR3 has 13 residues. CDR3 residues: CASSLHGINEQFF.

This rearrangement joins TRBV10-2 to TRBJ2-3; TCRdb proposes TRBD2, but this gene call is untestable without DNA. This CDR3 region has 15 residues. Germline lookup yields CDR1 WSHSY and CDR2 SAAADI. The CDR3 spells CASRAGSGSADTQYF.

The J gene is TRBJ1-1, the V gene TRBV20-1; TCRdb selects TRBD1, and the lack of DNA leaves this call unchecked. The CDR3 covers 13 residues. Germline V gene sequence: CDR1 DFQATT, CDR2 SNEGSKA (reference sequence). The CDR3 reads CSAPPGVGGVPFF.

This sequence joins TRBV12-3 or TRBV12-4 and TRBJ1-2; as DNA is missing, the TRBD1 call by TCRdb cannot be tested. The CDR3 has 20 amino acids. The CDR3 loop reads CASSSNLAGTGGGRTYGYTF.

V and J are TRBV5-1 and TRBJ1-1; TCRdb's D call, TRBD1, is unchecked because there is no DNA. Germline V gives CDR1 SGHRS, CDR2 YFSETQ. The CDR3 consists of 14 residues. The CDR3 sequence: CASTEWTGTLKAFF. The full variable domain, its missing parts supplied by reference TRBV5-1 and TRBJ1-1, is KAGVTQTPRYLIKTRGQQVTLSCSPISGHRSVSWYQQTPGQGLQFLFEYFSETQRNKGNFPGRFSGRQFSNSRSEMNVSTLELGDSALYLCASTEWTGTLKAFFGQGTRLTVV.

CDR3 sequence: CASSVWSNQPQHF. The chain recombines TRBV12-3 or TRBV12-4 with TRBJ1-5. The CDR3 loop spans 13 amino acids.